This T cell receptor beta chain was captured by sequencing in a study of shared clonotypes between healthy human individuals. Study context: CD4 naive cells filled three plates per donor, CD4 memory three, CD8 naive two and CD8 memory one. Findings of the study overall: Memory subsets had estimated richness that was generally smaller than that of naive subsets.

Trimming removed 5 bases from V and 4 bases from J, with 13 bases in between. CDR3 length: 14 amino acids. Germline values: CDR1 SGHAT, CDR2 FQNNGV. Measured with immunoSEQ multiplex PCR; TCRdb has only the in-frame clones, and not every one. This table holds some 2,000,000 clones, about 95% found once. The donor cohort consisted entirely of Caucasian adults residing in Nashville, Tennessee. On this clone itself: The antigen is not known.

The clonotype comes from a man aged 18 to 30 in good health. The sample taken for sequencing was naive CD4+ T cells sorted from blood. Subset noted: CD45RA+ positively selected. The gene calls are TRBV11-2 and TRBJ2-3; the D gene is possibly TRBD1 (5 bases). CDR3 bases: TGTGCCAGCAGCCCGAGATGGGGCGCAGATACGCAGTATTTT. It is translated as CASSPRWGADTQYF.